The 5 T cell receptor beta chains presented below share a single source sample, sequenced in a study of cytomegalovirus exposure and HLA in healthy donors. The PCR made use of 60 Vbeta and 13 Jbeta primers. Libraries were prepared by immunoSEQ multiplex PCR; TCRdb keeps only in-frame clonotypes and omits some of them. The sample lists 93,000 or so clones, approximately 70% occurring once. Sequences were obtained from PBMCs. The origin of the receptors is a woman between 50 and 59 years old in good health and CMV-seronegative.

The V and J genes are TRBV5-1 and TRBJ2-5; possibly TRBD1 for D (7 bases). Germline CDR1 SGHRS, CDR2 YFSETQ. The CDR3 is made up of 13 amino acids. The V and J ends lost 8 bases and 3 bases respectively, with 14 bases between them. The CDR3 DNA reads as TGCGCCAGTACTCAGGGGGGTGAAGAGACCCAGTACTTC. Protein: CASTQGGEETQYF.

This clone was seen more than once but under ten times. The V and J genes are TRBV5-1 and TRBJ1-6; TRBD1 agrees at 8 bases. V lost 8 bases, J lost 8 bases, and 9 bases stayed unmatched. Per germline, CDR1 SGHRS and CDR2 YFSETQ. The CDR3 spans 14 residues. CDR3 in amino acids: CASGSGQVDSPLHF. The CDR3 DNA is TGCGCCAGTGGGTCGGGACAGGTAGATTCACCCCTCCACTTT.

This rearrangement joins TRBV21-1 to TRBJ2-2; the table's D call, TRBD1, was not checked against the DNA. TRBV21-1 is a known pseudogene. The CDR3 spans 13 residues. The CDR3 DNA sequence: TGTGCCAGGATACAGGGTAGCCCCGGGGAGCTGTTTTTT. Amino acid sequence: CARIQGSPGELFF.

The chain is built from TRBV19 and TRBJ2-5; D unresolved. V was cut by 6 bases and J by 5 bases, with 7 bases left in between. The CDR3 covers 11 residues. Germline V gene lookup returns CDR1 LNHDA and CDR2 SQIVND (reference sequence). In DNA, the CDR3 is TGTGCCAGTAGCACTGAGGAGACCCAGTACTTC. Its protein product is CASSTEETQYF.

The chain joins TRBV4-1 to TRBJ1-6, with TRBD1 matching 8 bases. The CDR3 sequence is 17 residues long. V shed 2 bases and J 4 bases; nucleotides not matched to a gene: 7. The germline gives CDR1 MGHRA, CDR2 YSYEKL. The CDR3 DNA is TGCGCCAGCAGCCAACAGACAGGGGCAGTTTATAATTCACCCCTCCACTTT. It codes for CASSQQTGAVYNSPLHF.